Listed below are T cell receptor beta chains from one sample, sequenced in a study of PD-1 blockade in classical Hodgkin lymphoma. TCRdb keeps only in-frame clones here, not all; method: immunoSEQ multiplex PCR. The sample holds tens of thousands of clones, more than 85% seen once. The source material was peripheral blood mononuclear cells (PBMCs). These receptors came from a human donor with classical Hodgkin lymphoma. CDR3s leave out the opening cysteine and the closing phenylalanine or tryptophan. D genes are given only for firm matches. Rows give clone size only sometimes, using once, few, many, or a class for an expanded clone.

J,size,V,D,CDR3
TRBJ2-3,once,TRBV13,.,ASSPLPTGSGTDTQY
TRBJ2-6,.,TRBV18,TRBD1,ASSRSRDRSGANVLT
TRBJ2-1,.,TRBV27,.,ASRQPPGYNEQF
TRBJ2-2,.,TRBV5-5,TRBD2,ASSLVQVAGGPTGELF
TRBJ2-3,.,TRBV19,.,ASSILRGAKGTDTQY
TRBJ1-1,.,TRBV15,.,ATSIRGLGSQEAF
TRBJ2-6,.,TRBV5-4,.,AYRGGSGANVLT
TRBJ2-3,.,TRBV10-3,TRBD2,AISDLELAGDTQY
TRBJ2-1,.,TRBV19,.,ASSPWEFSLVALNEQF
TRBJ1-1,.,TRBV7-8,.,ASSLRGWSTEAF
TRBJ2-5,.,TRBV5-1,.,ASSLASETQY
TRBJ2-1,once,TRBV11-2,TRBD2,ASSLTSGYNEQF
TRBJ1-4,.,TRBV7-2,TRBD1,ASSNRGRNEKLF
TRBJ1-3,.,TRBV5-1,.,ASNPGSGNTIY
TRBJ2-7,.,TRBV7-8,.,ASSLGGSLPTGEQY
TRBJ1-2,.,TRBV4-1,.,ASSQALGGYT
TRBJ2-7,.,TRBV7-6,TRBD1,ASSLELGQPVDEQY
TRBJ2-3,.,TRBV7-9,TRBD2,ASSYPTSGAQPSTDTQY
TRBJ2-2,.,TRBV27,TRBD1,ASTGTANTGELF
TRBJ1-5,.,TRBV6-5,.,ASRPAANQPQH
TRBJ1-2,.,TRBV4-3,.,ASSLGGDYGYT
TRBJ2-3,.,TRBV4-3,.,ASSQGSGSTDTQY
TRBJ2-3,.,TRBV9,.,ASSVSGATDTQY
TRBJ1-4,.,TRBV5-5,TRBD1,ASSLSVVDRNEKLF
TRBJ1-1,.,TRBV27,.,ATLSPEAF
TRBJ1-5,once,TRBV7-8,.,ASSLKEPQH
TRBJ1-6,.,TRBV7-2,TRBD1,ASRRSTGVITSPLH
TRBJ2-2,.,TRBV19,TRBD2,ASRTRGGGRGTGELF
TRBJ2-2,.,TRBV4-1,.,ASSQTQGSGELF
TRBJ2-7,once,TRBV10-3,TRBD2,AISSTSGRNPYEQY
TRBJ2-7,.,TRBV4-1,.,ASSQDDLGGYEQY
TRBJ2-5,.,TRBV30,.,AWRDFETQY
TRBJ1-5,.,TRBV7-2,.,ASSSDSVGQPQH
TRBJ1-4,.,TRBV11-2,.,ASSLYAGATNEKLF
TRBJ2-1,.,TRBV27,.,ASSLGALQTQFNEQF
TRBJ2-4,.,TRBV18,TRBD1,ASSPLDRGLKAIAKNIQY
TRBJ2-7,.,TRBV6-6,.,ASQDYSYEQY
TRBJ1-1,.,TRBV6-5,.,ASSGEGGNTEAF
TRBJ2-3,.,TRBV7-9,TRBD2,ASSLGGGGVADTQY
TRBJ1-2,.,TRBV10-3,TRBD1,AISGEGASYGYT
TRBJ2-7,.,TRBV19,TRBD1,ASSPGQRDYEQY
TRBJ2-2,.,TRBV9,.,ASSVTLSGELF
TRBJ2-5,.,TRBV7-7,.,ASSLNFAGQETQY
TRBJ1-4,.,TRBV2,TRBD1,APRGVDEKLF
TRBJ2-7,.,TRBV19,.,ASSISGQGLYEQY
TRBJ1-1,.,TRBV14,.,ASSQASSKNTEAF
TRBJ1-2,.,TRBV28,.,ASSLQGIYGYT
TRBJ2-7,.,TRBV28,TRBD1,ASSLMGQESYEQY
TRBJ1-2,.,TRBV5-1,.,ASSPWIGGDGYT
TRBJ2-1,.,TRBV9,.,ASSPNMGEQF
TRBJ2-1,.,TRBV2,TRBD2,ASTRRASGTDEQF
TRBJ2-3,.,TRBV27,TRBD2,ASSSLTSGGEGTQY
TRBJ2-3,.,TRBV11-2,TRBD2,ASSLANGDGGRVHF
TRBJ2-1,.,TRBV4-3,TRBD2,ASSPGTSGRALYNEQF
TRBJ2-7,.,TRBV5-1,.,ARTGLNTYAMQN